This record concerns one T cell receptor beta chain sequence. Its antigen is not known. The data were taken from a study of shared clonotypes between healthy human individuals. Study-wide findings and caveats: Blood was the only sampled material, and tissue repertoires likely differ. Despite large depth, rarefaction showed incomplete sorted-subset sequencing.

Produced via immunoSEQ multiplex PCR; TCRdb's table is partial and in-frame only. The table lists about 2.3 million clones, about 90% of them singletons. Material: naive CD4+ T cells from PBMCs. Indicated subset: CD45RA+ positively selected. The sequence was obtained from a young man in good health. Some clones in this sample may be carry-over from other donors' samples.

The CDR3: CASSLDRDGYNEQFF. The DNA of the CDR3 is TGTGCCAGCAGCTTAGATAGGGACGGGTACAATGAGCAGTTCTTC. This chain connects TRBV5-4 to TRBJ2-1; TRBD1 or TRBD2 may be the D gene (5 bases each). V lost 2 bases and J lost 4, with 13 bases in between. This CDR3 is 15 amino acids long. Germline assignment: CDR1 SGHNT and CDR2 YYREEE (reference sequence).